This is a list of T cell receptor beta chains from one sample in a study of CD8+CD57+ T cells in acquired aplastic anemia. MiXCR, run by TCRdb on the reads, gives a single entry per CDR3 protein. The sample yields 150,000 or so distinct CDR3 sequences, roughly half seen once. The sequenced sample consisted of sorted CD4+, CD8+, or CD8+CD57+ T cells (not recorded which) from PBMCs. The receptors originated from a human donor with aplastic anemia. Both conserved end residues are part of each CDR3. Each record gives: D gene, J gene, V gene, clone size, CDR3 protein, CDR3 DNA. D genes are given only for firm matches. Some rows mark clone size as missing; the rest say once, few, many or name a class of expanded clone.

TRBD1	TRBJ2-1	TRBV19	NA	CASSIGQGNNEQFF	TGTGCCAGTAGTATTGGACAGGGAAACAATGAGCAGTTCTTC
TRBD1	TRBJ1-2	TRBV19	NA	CASSATGGWYGYTF	TGTGCCAGTAGTGCCACAGGGGGCTGGTATGGCTACACCTTC
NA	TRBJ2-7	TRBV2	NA	CASSQQTVLSYEQYF	TGTGCCAGCAGTCAACAGACGGTCTTATCCTACGAGCAGTACTTC
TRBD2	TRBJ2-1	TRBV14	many	CASSLGGRPRGNEQFF	TGTGCCAGCAGCCTTGGCGGGAGGCCTCGGGGCAATGAGCAGTTCTTC
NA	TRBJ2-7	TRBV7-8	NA	CASSSVGSYEQYF	TGTGCCAGCAGCTCCGTGGGCTCCTACGAGCAGTACTTC
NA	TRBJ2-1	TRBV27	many	CASSLPRSGQPPYNEQFF	TGTGCCAGCAGTTTACCGCGATCCGGACAGCCCCCTTACAATGAGCAGTTCTTC
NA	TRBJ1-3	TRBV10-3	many	CAISEMRTVSSGNTIYF	TGTGCCATCAGTGAAATGAGGACCGTATCCTCTGGAAACACCATATATTTT
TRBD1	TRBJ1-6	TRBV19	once	CASSFGQGYSPLHF	TGTGCCAGTAGTTTTGGACAGGGATATTCACCCCTCCACTTT
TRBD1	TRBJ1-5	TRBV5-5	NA	CASSSGQVGTDTQHF	TGTGCCAGCAGCTCGGGACAGGTTGGGACAGATACGCAGCATTTT
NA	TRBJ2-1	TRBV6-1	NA	CAIGEAGQVGEQFF	TGTGCCATCGGCGAAGCGGGCCAGGTCGGTGAGCAGTTCTTC
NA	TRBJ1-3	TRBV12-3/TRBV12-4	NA	CASSRAAARKPFGRSGNTIYF	TGTGCCAGCAGTCGGGCGGCGGCACGCAAACCGTTCGGTCGCTCTGGAAACACCATATATTTT
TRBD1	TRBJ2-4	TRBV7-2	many	CASTRTGSNIQYF	TGTGCCAGCACCCGGACAGGGTCAAACATTCAGTACTTC
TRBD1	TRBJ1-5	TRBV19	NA	CASSTQGANQPQHF	TGTGCCAGTAGTACGCAGGGGGCAAATCAGCCCCAGCATTTT
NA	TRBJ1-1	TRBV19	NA	CASSILQGNTEAFF	TGTGCCAGTAGTATTCTACAGGGAAACACTGAAGCTTTCTTT
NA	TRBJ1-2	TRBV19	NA	CASSTSRTVRSRVGYTF	TGTGCCAGTAGTACCAGTAGGACAGTCCGTTCTCGGGTGGGCTACACCTTC
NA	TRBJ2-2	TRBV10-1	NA	CASSQDTGELFF	TGCGCCAGCAGCCAGGACACCGGGGAGCTGTTTTTT
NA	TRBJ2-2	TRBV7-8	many	CASSGGPGELFF	TGTGCCAGCAGTGGGGGCCCCGGGGAGCTGTTTTTT
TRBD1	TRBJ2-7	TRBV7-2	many	CASSSGGTGKTYEQYF	TGTGCCAGCAGCTCTGGAGGGACAGGGAAAACCTACGAGCAGTACTTC
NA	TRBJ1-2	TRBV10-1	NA	CASSDPGQTNFNYGYTF	TGCGCCAGCAGTGATCCTGGACAGACTAATTTTAACTATGGCTACACCTTC
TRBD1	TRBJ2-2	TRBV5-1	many	CASSPRTGNTGELFF	TGCGCCAGCAGCCCAAGGACAGGGAACACCGGGGAGCTGTTTTTT
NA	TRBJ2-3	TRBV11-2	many	CASSLGGPGSTDTQYF	TGTGCCAGCAGCTTAGGGGGGCCGGGTAGCACAGATACGCAGTATTTT
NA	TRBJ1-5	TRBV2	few	CASSEPNQPQHF	TGTGCCAGCAGTGAACCTAATCAGCCCCAGCATTTT
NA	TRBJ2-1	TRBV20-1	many	CSAGQTSDGEQFF	TGCAGTGCTGGCCAGACCTCCGACGGGGAGCAGTTCTTC
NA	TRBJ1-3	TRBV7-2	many	CASSRLSGNTIYF	TGTGCCAGCAGCCGCCTCTCTGGAAACACCATATATTTT
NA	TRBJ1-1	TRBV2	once	CASSGSEAFF	TGTGCCAGCAGCGGGAGTGAAGCTTTCTTT
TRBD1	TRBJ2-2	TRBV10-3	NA	CAISRQGGNGELFF	TGTGCCATCAGTCGACAGGGGGGAAACGGGGAGCTGTTTTTT
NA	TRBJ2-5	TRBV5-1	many	CASSSGQPSETQYF	TGCGCCAGCAGCTCCGGACAGCCCTCCGAGACCCAGTACTTC
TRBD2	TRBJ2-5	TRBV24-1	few	CATSDLLRLAGGETQYF	TGTGCCACCAGTGACTTGCTCCGACTAGCGGGTGGCGAGACCCAGTACTTC
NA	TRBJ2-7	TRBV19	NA	CASSVGGPGALYEQYF	TGTGCCAGTAGTGTGGGGGGCCCGGGAGCCTTATACGAGCAGTACTTC
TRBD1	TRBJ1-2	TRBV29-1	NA	CSVVGRGLDYGYTF	TGCAGCGTTGTTGGGAGGGGGCTCGACTATGGCTACACCTTC
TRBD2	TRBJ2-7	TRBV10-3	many	CAISEALAGSGGSSSYEQYF	TGTGCCATCAGTGAAGCTTTGGCGGGTAGCGGGGGGTCGAGCTCCTACGAGCAGTACTTC
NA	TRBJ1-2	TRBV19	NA	CASNRRHRNYGYTF	TGTGCCAGTAACCGCCGACATCGAAACTATGGCTACACCTTC
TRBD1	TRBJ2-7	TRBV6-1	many	CASRPTGTGGYEQYF	TGTGCCAGCAGACCCACCGGGACAGGGGGGTACGAGCAGTACTTC
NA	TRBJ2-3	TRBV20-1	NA	CSASSIRDTQYF	TGCAGTGCGTCCTCCATCCGGGATACGCAGTATTTT
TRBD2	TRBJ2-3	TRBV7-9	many	CASSLGLAGYTDTQYF	TGTGCCAGCAGCTTAGGACTAGCGGGGTACACAGATACGCAGTATTTT
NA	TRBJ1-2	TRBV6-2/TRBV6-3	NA	CASSYATARRYSYTF	TGTGCCAGCAGTTACGCCACAGCCAGGCGCTATAGCTACACCTTC
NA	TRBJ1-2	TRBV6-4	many	CASSDSGEYGYTF	TGTGCCAGCAGTGACTCAGGGGAGTATGGCTACACCTTC
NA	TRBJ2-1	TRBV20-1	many	CSAGVFGDEQFF	TGCAGTGCTGGAGTGTTTGGCGATGAGCAGTTCTTC
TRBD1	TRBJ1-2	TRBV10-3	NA	CATTGGRDYGYTF	TGTGCCACGACAGGGGGAAGGGACTATGGCTACACCTTC
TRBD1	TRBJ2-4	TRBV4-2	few	CAGSQDLGAGGARDIQYF	TGTGCCGGCAGCCAAGATCTAGGGGCAGGGGGCGCGAGGGACATTCAGTACTTC
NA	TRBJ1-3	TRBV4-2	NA	CASSQEVGENSGNTIYF	TGTGCCAGCAGCCAAGAAGTCGGGGAAAACTCTGGAAACACCATATATTTT
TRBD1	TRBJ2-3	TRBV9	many	CASSTRPGTGGTDTQYF	TGTGCCAGCAGCACCCGGCCCGGGACAGGGGGCACAGATACGCAGTATTTT
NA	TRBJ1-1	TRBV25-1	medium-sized	CASSVEGVNTEAFF	TGTGCCAGCAGTGTTGAGGGGGTGAACACTGAAGCTTTCTTT
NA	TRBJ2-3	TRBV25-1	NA	CASSRESSYNEQYF	TGTGCCAGCAGTAGGGAAAGCTCCTACAATGAGCAGTATTTT
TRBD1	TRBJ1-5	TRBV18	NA	CASSDTGGNQPQHF	TGTGCCAGCTCCGACACAGGGGGCAATCAGCCCCAGCATTTT
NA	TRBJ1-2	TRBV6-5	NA	CASSYMGRGTNYGYTF	TGTGCCAGCAGTTATATGGGCAGGGGAACTAACTATGGCTACACCTTC
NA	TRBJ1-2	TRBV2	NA	CASGKEQGGGYTF	TGTGCCAGCGGAAAGGAGCAGGGCGGGGGCTACACCTTC
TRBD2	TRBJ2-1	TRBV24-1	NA	CAPFRTGGSSHF	TGTGCCCCCTTCCGGACTGGCGGGAGTTCTCACTTC
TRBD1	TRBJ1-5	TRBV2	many	CASSSTDRAQPQHF	TGTGCCAGCAGTTCAACCGACAGGGCTCAGCCCCAGCATTTT
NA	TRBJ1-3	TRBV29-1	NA	CSVGAGNTIYF	TGCAGCGTTGGCGCTGGAAACACCATATATTTT
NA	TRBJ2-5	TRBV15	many	CATSIVRTAQETQYF	TGTGCCACCAGCATTGTCAGGACAGCACAAGAGACCCAGTACTTC
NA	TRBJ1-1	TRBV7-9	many	CASSLPRREGRLNTEAFF	TGTGCCAGCAGCTTACCCAGACGGGAGGGGCGGTTGAACACTGAAGCTTTCTTT
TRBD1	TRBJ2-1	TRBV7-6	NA	CASSQGTVNEQFF	TGTGCCAGCAGCCAAGGGACAGTCAATGAGCAGTTCTTC
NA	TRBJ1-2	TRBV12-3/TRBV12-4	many	CASTFGGGGYTF	TGTGCCAGCACCTTTGGCGGTGGCGGCTACACCTTC
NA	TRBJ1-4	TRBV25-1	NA	CATSGWGTNEKLFF	TGTGCCACCTCAGGGTGGGGTACTAATGAAAAACTGTTTTTT
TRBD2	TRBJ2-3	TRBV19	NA	CASEQAGGRNTQYF	TGTGCCAGCGAACAGGCGGGGGGCAGAAATACGCAGTATTTT
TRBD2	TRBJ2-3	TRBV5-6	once	CASSGRGSTDTQYF	TGTGCCAGCAGCGGGCGGGGGAGCACAGATACGCAGTATTTT
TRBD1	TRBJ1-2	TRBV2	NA	CASKTGFYGYTF	TGTGCCAGTAAGACAGGGTTCTATGGCTACACCTTC
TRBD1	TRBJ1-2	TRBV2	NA	CASRQQGIDHGYTF	TGTGCCAGCAGGCAACAGGGGATAGACCATGGCTACACCTTC